The sequence of this T cell receptor beta chain was determined in a study of blood T cell repertoires in COVID-19. Across the whole study: T cells, B-cell-depleted T cells, or PBMCs provided the cDNA or gDNA that served as material.

The recovered donors of Cohort 3 showed two negative PCRs, clearance, or symptom resolution. Generated by immunoSEQ multiplex PCR, the TCRdb table keeps only in-frame clones and is missing some. The sample has some 230,000 clones; 70% to 85% are singletons. The sequenced sample consisted of PBMCs or T cells enriched from blood (not recorded which). This TCR was recovered from a man in his forties who had recovered from COVID-19.

In DNA form, the CDR3 reads TGCGCCAGCAGTGCGGGACTAGCGGGGGGCCAAGAGACCCAGTACTTC. This encodes CASSAGLAGGQETQYF. The gene calls are TRBV10-1 and TRBJ2-5, with 15 bases lining up with TRBD2. The CDR3 has 16 residues. V lost 4 bases, J lost 1 base, and 1 base stayed unmatched. Per the germline V gene, CDR1 is WNHNN and CDR2 is SYGVQD (reference sequence).